This T cell receptor (beta chain) was recovered during a study of vaccination effects on CD4 cells after COVID-19. Trimming shortened V by 3 bases and J by 4 bases, and 17 bases separated the two germline ends. Per the germline V gene, CDR1 is LNHDA and CDR2 is SQIVND (reference sequence). This CDR3 contains 16 residues. Study findings and constraints: After vaccination, at late timepoints, clones induced by infection and by vaccine contracted markedly.

This clone was seen just once. The antigen remains undetermined. The method was immunoSEQ multiplex PCR; TCRdb's version includes in-frame clones alone and lacks a portion of them. The table includes 50,000 to 65,000 clones, over 75% detected once. Before sequencing, viral peptide pools were used by the ViraFEST assay to expand antigen-specific CD4+ T cells. Following a 10-day culture, CD4+ T cells were purified. Vaccine recipients lacked prior SARS-CoV-2 infection and had negative nucleocapsid antibodies. Each culture had half its medium swapped for IL-2 medium on days 3 and 7. The source of this sequence is a human donor who received a COVID-19 vaccine. The sequences come from CD4+ T cells from PBMCs cultured with HCoV-229E spike peptides, collected before COVID-19 vaccination. This chain connects TRBV19 to TRBJ2-3; D may correspond to TRBD1 or TRBD2 (6 bases each). This CDR3 reads CASSIWGASRPDTQYF. CDR3 in DNA: TGTGCCAGTAGTATTTGGGGGGCCAGTAGACCAGATACGCAGTATTTT. The variable domain in full, with the rest retrieved from reference TRBV19 and TRBJ2-3, is DGGITQSPKYLFRKEGQNVTLSCEQNLNHDAMYWYRQDPGQGLRLIYYSQIVNDFQKGDIAEGYSVSREKKESFPLTVTSAQKNPTAFYLCASSIWGASRPDTQYFGPGTRLTVL.